This T cell receptor beta chain was found in a study of cytomegalovirus exposure and HLA in healthy donors. Whole-study findings and limits: The classifier was said to identify cytomegalovirus status with high specificity and sensitivity. The study flagged some 170 TCR beta chains as cytomegalovirus-associated. The authors later found HLA-associated TCR beta chains more clonally expanded than equally common others.

It was with 60 Vbeta and 13 Jbeta primers that the PCR ran. Clones were sequenced by immunoSEQ multiplex PCR, and TCRdb holds only the in-frame ones, with some missing. The sample includes around 130,000 clones, more than 60% of them seen just once. The J segment lost 10 bases and the V segment lost 6 bases, leaving 9 bases of the junction unmatched. The CDR3 covers 14 residues. Looked up from germline, CDR1 is MGHDK and CDR2 is SYGVNS. Each donor was nominally healthy when sampled (though unrecorded immune exposures were likely). Details on this clone: Its specificity is unknown.

This receptor was obtained from a woman aged 40 to 50 in good health and CMV-seropositive. The chain couples TRBV25-1 to TRBJ1-5; 10 nucleotides agree with TRBD1. Material for sequencing was PBMCs. CDR3 DNA: TGTGCCAGCAGCCCCACCGGACAGGGGGGACCCCAGCATTTT. Encoded protein: CASSPTGQGGPQHF.